This TCR beta chain was sequenced for a study of Graves' ophthalmopathy and Graves' hyperthyroidism. Study-wide results and caveats: Forecasting of ophthalmopathy progression by the model achieved approximately 70% sensitivity and around 72% specificity.

Ophthalmopathy cases showed moderate-to-severe activity, scoring CAS ≥3 and NOSPECS ≥4, with duration under 3 months. A diagnosis was made from clinical symptoms together with serum thyroxine, TRAb, thyroid ultrasound and orbital computed tomography. RNA served as the template for amplifying TCR beta CDR3 regions. An opening RT-PCR round employed HTBI primers and preceded a second-round multiplex PCR. TCRdb re-analysed the multiplex PCR reads in MiXCR, keeping a single row per CDR3 protein. The sample lists about 400,000 distinct CDR3 sequences, about 18% occurring once. This clonotype was found many times. Its specificity is not known. The sequenced sample was peripheral blood. The TCR comes from a woman between 18 and 29 years old with Graves' ophthalmopathy.

The DNA for the CDR3 is TGTGCCAGCAGCCCATCCCGACTAGCGGGAGATAGGACCCAGTACTTC. Its protein product is CASSPSRLAGDRTQYF. The chain recombines TRBV11-2 with TRBJ2-5, with 12 bases fitting TRBD2. Germline CDR1 SGHAT, CDR2 FQNNGV. Unmatched junction bases numbered 11, after V lost 5 bases and J lost 7 bases. The CDR3 is 16 residues long.